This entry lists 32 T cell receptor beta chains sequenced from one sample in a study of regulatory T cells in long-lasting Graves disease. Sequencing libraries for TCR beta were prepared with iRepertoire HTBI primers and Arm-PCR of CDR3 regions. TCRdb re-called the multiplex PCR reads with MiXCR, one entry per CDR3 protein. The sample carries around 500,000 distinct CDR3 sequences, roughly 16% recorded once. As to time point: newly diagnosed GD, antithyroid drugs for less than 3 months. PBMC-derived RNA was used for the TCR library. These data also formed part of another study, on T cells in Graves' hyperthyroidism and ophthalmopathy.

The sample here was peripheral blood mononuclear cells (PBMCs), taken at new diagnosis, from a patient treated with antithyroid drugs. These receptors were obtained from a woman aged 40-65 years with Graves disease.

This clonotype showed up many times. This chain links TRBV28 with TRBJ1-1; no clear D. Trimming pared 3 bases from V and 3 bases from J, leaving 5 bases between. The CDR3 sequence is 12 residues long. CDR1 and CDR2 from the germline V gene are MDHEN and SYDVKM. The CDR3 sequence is CASSLGYTEAFF. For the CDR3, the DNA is TGTGCCAGCAGTTTGGGCTACACTGAAGCTTTCTTT.

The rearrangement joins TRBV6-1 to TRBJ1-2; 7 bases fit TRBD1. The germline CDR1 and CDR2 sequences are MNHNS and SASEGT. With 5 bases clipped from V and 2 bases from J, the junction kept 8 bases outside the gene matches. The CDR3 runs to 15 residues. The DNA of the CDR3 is TGTGCCAGCAGTAAACAAGGGGACAGAAACTATGGCTACACCTTC. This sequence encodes CASSKQGDRNYGYTF.

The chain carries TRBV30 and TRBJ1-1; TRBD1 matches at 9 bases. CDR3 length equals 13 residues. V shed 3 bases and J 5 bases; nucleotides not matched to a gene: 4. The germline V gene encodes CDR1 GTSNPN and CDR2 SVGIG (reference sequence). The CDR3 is CAWSSDRGTEAFF. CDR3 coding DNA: TGTGCCTGGAGCAGCGACAGGGGGACTGAAGCTTTCTTT.

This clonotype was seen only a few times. This chain's CDR3 is CASSFNEAGGGYTF. CDR3 coding DNA: TGTGCCAGCAGTTTCAACGAGGCGGGTGGTGGCTACACCTTC. This rearrangement joins TRBV12-3 or TRBV12-4 to TRBJ1-2; no clear D. V lost 3 bases and J 7 bases, leaving 15 bases between the germline ends. This CDR3 region has 14 residues.

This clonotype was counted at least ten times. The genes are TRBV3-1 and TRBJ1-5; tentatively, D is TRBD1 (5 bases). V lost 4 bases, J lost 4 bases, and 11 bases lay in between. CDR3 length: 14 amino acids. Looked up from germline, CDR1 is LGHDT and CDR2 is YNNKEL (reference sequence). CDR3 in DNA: TGTGCCAGCAGCCCCGGGACCCCAAATCAGCCCCAGCATTTT. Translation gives CASSPGTPNQPQHF.

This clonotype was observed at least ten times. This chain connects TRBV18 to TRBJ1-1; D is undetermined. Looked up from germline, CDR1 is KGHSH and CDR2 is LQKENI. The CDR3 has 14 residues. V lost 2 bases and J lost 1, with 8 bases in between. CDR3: CASSPFRSNTEAFF. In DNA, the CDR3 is TGTGCCAGCTCACCATTCAGGTCGAACACTGAAGCTTTCTTT.

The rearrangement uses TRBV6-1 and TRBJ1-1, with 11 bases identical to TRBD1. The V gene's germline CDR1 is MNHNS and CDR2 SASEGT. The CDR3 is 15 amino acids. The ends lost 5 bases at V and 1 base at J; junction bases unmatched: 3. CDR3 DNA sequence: TGTGCCAGCAGTCCGGGGACAGGGGGGAACACTGAAGCTTTCTTT. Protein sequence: CASSPGTGGNTEAFF.

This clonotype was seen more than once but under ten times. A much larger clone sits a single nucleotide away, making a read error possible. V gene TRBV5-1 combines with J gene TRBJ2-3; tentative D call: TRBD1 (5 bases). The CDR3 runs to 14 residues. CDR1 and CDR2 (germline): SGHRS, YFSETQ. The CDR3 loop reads CTSTEAGRSDTQYF. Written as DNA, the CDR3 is TGCACCAGCACGGAAGCAGGGCGATCAGATACGCAGTATTTT.

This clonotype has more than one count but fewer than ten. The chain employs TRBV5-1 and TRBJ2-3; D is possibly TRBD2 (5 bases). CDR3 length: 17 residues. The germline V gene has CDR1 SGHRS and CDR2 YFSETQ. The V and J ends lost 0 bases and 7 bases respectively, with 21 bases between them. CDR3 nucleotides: TGCGCCAGCAGCTTGGGGCCGGCGTCTAGCAGTGGAAATACGCAGTATTTT. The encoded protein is CASSLGPASSSGNTQYF.

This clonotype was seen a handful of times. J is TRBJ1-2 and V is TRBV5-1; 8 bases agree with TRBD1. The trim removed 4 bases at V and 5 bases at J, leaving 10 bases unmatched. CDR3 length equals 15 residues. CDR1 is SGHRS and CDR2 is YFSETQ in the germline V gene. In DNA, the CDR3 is TGCGCCAGCAGCCTGACCGGGACAGGCACGTATGGCTACACCTTC. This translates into CASSLTGTGTYGYTF.

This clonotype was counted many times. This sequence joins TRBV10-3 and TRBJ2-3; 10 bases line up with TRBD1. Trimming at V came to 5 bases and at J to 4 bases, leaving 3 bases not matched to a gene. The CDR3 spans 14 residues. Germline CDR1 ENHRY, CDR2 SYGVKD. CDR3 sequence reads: CAISPTGGPDTQYF. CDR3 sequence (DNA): TGTGCCATCAGTCCGACAGGGGGCCCAGATACGCAGTATTTT.

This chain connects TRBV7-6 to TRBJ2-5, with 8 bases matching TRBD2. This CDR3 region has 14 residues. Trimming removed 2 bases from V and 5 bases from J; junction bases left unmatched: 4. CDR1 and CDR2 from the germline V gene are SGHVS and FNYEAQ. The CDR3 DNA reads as TGTGCCAGCAGCTTAAACCCGGGGGGGGAGACCCAGTACTTC. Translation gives CASSLNPGGETQYF.

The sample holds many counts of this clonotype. CDR3 loop: CASNLWGAGSENEQFF. The CDR3 DNA reads TGTGCCAGCAATCTATGGGGAGCGGGGTCGGAGAATGAGCAGTTCTTC. V gene TRBV3-1 combines with J gene TRBJ2-1; 7 bases are shared with TRBD2. Germline loops: CDR1 LGHDT, CDR2 YNNKEL (reference sequence). The CDR3 consists of 16 residues. The J segment lost 7 bases and the V segment lost 7 bases, leaving 16 bases of the junction unmatched.

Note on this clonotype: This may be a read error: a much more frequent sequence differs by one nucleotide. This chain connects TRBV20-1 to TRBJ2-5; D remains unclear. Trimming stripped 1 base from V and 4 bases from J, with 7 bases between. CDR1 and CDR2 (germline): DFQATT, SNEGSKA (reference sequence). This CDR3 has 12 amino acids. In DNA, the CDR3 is TGCAGTGCTAGAGGAAAGGGAGAGACCCAGTACTTC. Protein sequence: CSARGKGETQYF.

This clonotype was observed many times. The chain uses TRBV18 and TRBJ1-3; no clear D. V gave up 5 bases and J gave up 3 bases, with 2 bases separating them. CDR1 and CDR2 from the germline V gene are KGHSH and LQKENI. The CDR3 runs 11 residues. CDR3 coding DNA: TGTGCCAGCTCATTTGGAAACACCATATATTTT. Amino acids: CASSFGNTIYF.

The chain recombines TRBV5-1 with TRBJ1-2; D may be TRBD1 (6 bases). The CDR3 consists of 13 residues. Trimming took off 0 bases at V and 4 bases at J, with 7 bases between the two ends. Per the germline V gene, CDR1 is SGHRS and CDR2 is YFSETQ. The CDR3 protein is CASSLEDSYGYTF. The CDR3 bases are TGCGCCAGCAGCTTGGAGGACAGCTATGGCTACACCTTC. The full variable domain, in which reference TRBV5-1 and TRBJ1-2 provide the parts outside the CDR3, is KAGVTQTPRYLIKTRGQQVTLSCSPISGHRSVSWYQQTPGQGLQFLFEYFSETQRNKGNFPGRFSGRQFSNSRSEMNVSTLELGDSALYLCASSLEDSYGYTFGSGTRLTVV.

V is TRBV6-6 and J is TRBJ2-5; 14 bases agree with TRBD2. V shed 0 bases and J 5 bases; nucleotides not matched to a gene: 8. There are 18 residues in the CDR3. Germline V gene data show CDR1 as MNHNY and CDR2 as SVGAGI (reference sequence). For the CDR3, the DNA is TGTGCCAGCAGTTACTCGGGGACTAGCGGGGGTCCGGGGGAGACCCAGTACTTC. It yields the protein CASSYSGTSGGPGETQYF.

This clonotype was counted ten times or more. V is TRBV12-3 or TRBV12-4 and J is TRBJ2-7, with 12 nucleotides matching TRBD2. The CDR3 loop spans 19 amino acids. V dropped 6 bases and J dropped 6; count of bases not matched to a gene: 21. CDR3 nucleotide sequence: TGTGCCAGCAGCCCCAATCAGGGGGCTAGCGGGGGGGCAGGTTTCGAGCAGTACTTC. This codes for CASSPNQGASGGAGFEQYF.

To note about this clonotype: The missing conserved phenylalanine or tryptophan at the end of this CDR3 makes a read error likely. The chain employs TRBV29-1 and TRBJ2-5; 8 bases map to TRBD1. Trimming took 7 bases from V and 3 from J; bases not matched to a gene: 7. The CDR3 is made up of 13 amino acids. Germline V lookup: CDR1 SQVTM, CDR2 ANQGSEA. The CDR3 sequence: CSALGQAKETQYS. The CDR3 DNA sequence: TGCAGCGCTTTGGGACAGGCCAAAGAGACCCAGTACTCC.

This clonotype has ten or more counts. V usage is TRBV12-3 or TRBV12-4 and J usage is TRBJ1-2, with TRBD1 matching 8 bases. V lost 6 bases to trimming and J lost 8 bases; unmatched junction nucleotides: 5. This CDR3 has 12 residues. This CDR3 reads CASRRGQGGYTF. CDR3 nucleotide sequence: TGTGCCAGCAGGAGAGGACAGGGAGGCTACACCTTC.

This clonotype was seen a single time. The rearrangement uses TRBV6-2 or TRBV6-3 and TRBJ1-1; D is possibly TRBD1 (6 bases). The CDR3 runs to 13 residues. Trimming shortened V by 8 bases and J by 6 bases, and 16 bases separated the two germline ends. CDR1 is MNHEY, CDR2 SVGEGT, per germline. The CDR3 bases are TGTGCCAGCCGCCTAACAGGGAGCCCTGAAGCTTTCTTT. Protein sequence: CASRLTGSPEAFF.

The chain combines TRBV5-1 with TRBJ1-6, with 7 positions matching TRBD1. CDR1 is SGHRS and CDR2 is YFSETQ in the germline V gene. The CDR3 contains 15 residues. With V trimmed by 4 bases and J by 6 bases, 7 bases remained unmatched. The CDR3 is CASSRGDSFNSPLHF. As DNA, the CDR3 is TGCGCCAGCAGCCGGGGGGACAGCTTTAATTCACCCCTCCACTTT.

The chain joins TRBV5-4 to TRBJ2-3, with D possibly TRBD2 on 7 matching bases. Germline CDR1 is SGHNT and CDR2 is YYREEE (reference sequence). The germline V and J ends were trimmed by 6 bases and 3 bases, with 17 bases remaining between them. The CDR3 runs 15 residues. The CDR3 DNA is TGTGCCAGCACCCCCGGGGGGCGGAATACAGATACGCAGTATTTT. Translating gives CASTPGGRNTDTQYF.

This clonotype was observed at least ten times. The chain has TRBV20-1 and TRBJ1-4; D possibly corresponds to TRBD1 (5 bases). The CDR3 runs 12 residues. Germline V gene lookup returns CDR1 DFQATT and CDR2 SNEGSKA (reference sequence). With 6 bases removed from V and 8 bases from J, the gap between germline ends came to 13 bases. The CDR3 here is CSAVFPGEKLFF. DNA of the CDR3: TGCAGTGCCGTTTTTCCAGGGGAAAAACTGTTTTTT.

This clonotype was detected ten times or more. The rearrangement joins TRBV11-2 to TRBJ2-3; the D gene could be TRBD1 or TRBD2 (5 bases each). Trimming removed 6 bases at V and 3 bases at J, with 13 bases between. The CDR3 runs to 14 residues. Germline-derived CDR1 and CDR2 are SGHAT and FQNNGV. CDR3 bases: TGTGCCAGCAGTCGGGTGGGACCAACAGATACGCAGTATTTT. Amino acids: CASSRVGPTDTQYF.

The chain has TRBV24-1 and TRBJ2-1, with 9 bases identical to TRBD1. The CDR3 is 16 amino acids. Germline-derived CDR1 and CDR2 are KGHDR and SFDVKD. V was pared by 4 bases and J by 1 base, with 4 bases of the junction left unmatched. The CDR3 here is CATSEAGTGSYNEQFF. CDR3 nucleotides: TGTGCCACCAGTGAGGCCGGGACAGGGTCCTACAATGAGCAGTTCTTC.

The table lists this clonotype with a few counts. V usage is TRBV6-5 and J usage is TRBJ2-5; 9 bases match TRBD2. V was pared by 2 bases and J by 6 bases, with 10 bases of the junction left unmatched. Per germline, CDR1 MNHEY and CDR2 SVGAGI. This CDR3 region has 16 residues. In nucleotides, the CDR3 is TGTGCCAGCAGTTACGCGGCGGGGGGGCTTGGGAAGACCCAGTACTTC. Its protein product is CASSYAAGGLGKTQYF.

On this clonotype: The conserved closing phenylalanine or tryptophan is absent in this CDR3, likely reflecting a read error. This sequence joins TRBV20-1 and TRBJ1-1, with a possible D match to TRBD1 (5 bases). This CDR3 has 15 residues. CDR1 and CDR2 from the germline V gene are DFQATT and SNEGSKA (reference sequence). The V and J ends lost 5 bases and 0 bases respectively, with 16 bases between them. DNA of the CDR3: TGCAGTGCTGACCCAGGGAGTTCCGTGAACACTGAAGCTTTCTCT. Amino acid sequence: CSADPGSSVNTEAFS.

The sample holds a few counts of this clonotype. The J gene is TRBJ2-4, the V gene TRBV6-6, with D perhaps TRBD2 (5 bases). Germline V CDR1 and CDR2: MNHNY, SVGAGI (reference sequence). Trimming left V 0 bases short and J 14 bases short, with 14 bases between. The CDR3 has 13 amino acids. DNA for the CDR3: TGTGCCAGCAGTTACTCGAGTACGACGGGAAAGTACTTC. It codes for CASSYSSTTGKYF.

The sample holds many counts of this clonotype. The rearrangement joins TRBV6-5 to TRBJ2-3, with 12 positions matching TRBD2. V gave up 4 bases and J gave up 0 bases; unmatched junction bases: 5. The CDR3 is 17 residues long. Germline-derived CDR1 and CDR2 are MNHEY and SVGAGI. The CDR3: CASSFGLAGLSTDTQYF. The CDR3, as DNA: TGTGCCAGCAGTTTTGGACTAGCGGGGCTAAGCACAGATACGCAGTATTTT.

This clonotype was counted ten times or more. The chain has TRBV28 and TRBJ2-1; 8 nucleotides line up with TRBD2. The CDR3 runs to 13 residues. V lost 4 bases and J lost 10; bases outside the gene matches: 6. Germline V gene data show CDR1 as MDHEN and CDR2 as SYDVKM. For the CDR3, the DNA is TGTGCCAGCAGTTCGAACAGCGGGGGCGAGCAGTTCTTC. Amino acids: CASSSNSGGEQFF.

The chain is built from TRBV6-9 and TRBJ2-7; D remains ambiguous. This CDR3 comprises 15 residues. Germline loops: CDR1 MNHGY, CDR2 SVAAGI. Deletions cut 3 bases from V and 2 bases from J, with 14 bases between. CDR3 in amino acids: CASSYPRPPAYEQYF. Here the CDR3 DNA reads TGTGCCAGCAGTTACCCGAGACCTCCCGCCTACGAGCAGTACTTC.